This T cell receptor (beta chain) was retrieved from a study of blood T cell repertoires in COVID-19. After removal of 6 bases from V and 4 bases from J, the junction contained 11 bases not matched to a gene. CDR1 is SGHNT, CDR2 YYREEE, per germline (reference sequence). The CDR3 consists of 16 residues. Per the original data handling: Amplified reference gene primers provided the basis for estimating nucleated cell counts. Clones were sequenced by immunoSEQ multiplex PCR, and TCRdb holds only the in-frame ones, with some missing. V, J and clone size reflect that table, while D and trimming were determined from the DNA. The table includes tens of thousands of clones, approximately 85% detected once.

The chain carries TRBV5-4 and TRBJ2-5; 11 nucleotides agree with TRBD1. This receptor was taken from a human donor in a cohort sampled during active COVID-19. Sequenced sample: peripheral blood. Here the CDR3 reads CASTVGTGTGGETQYF. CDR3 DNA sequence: TGTGCCAGCACCGTCGGGACCGGGACAGGGGGAGAGACCCAGTACTTC.